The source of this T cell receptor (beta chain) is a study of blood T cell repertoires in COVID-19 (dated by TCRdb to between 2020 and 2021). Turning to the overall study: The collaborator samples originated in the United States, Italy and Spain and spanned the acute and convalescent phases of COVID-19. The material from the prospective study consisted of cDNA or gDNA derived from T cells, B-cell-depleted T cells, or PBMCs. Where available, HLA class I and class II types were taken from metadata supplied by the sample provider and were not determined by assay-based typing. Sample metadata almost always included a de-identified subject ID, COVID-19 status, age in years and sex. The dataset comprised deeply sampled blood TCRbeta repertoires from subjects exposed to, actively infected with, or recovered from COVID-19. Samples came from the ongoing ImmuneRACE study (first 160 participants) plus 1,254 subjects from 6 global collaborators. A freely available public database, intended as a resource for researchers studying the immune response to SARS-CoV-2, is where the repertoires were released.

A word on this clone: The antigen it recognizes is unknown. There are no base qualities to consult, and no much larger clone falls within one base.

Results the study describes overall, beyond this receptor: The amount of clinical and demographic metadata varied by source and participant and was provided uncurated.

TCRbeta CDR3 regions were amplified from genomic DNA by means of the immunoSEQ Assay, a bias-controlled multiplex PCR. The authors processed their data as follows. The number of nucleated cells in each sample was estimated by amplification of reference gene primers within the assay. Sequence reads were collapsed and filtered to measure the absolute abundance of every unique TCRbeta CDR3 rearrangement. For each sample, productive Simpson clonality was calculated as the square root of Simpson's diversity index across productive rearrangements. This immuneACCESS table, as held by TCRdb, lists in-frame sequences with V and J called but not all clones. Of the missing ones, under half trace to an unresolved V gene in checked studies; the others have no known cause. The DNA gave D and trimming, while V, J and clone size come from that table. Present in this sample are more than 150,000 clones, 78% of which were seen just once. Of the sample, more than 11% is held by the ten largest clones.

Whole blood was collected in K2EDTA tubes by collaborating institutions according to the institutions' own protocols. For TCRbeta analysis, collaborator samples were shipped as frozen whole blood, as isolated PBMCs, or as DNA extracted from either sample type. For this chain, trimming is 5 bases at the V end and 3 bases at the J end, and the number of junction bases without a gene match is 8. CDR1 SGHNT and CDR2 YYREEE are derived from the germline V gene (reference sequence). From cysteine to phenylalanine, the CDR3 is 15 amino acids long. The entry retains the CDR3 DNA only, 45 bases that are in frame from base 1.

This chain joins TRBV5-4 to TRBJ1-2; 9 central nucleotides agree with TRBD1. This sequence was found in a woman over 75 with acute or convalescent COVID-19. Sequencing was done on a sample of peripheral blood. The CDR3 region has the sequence CASRLMGQGDYGYTF. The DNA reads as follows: TGTGCCAGCAGATTGATGGGACAGGGCGACTATGGCTACACCTTC.